These 25 T cell receptor beta chains came from one sample sequenced in a study of T cells in Graves' hyperthyroidism and ophthalmopathy (dated by TCRdb to the late 2010s). Library method: multiplex PCR. The listed sequencing device is Illumina HiSeq 2000. TCR beta CDR3 regions were amplified from RNA transcripts. For the first round of RT-PCR on the TCR CDR3, the HTBI primer set was used together with the Qiagen OneStep RT-PCR kit. TCRdb handled the public reads itself, with Q25 trimming in fastp and clone calling in MiXCR, and kept productive beta chains. A single entry per CDR3 protein holds the most common genes and DNA from its merged rows. For this sample there are about 600,000 distinct CDR3 sequences; around 14% appear just once. The top ten constitute less than 9% of the sample. The sequencing sample was made of blood. Every receptor here comes from a woman under 30 with Graves' ophthalmopathy.

This clonotype appeared many times. The gene calls are TRBV2 and TRBJ2-1; 10 bases agree with TRBD2. V was clipped by 6 bases and J by 4 bases; unmatched bases: 6. The CDR3 totals 15 residues. Germline lookup yields CDR1 SNHLY and CDR2 FYNNEI. The CDR3 here is CASRAGLAEYNEQFF. In nucleotides, the CDR3 is TGTGCCAGCAGAGCCGGACTAGCGGAGTACAATGAGCAGTTCTTC. Using reference TRBV2 and TRBJ2-1 for the parts outside the CDR3, the full variable domain is EPEVTQTPSHQVTQMGQEVILRCVPISNHLYFYWYRQILGQKVEFLVSFYNNEISEKSEIFDDQFSVERPDGSNFTLKIRSTKLEDSAMYFCASRAGLAEYNEQFFGPGTRLTVL.

This clonotype was counted at least ten times. The J gene is TRBJ2-7, the V gene TRBV7-2, with TRBD2 matching 8 bases. There are 15 residues in the CDR3. J was trimmed by 5 bases and V by 1 base; bases with no gene match: 7. From germline, CDR1 is SGHTA and CDR2 FQGNSA. The CDR3 DNA sequence: TGTGCCAGCAGCTTAGGGACTAGCTCCCGCCACGAGCAGTACTTC. This translates into CASSLGTSSRHEQYF.

This sequence joins TRBV4-2 and TRBJ2-1; D possibly uses TRBD1 or TRBD2 (5 bases each). Germline CDR1 reads LGHNA; CDR2 reads YNFKEQ. The CDR3 contains 16 residues. The ends were cut back, 4 bases at V and 4 bases at J, with 17 bases in the middle. The CDR3 sequence: CASSLVRGEEYNEQFF. DNA of the CDR3: TGTGCCAGCAGCCTTGTTAGAGGGGAAGAGTACAATGAGCAGTTCTTC.

In regard to this clonotype: This clone may be a read error of a much larger clone one base away. The genes are TRBV3-1 and TRBJ2-1, with TRBD2 as a possible D gene (6 bases). The V gene lost 3 bases and the J gene lost 9 bases, with 15 bases spanning the gap. CDR1 LGHDT and CDR2 YNNKEL come from the germline V gene (reference sequence). The CDR3 runs 14 residues. CDR3 in amino acids: CASSQNIGRGEQFF. CDR3 DNA sequence: TGTGCCAGCAGCCAGAACATCGGGAGAGGTGAGCAGTTCTTC.

This clonotype has at least ten counts. The rearrangement uses TRBV7-6 and TRBJ2-7; 10 bases are a match to TRBD2. V lost 2 bases and J lost 0; bases outside the gene matches: 13. This CDR3 spans 19 amino acids. CDR1 and CDR2 from the germline V gene are SGHVS and FNYEAQ. The chain's CDR3 is CASSLRSRAVAGGSYEQYF. The CDR3 DNA reads as TGTGCCAGCAGCTTAAGGAGTCGGGCCGTAGCGGGAGGCTCCTACGAGCAGTACTTC. Full variable domain (rest looked up from reference TRBV7-6 and TRBJ2-7): GAGVSQSPRYKVTKRGQDVALRCDPISGHVSLYWYRQALGQGPEFLTYFNYEAQQDKSGLPNDRFSAERPEGSISTLTIQRTEQRDSAMYRCASSLRSRAVAGGSYEQYFGPGTRLTVT.

This clonotype was seen many times. The chain joins TRBV6-2 or TRBV6-3 to TRBJ2-7; D gene unclear. The CDR3 is 12 residues long. Germline CDR1 is MNHEY and CDR2 is SVGEGT. The V gene lost 6 bases and the J gene lost 5 bases, with 11 bases spanning the gap. CDR3 in DNA: TGTGCCAGCAGCCCAATCGGCGACGAGCAGTACTTC. Amino acid sequence: CASSPIGDEQYF.

A remark on this clonotype: Being one base from a much bigger clone, this may be a read error. V usage is TRBV28 and J usage is TRBJ2-7, with TRBD2 identical over 7 bases. CDR1 is MDHEN and CDR2 is SYDVKM in the germline V gene. Losses at the gene ends were 1 base for V and 2 bases for J; bases not matched to a gene: 5. The CDR3 extends over 15 amino acids. CDR3 in amino acids: CASSLLSSGPYEQYF. CDR3 nucleotides: TGTGCCAGCAGTTTATTGTCTAGCGGACCCTACGAGCAGTACTTC.

The chain combines TRBV20-1 with TRBJ2-3; no clear D. The CDR3 loop spans 12 amino acids. Germline V gene sequence: CDR1 DFQATT, CDR2 SNEGSKA (reference sequence). Trimming removed 3 bases from V and 6 bases from J, with 10 bases in between. The CDR3 nucleotides read TGCAGTGCTAGTCTGCCCGAGGATACGCAGTATTTT. Translating gives CSASLPEDTQYF.

This clonotype occurred many times. This chain connects TRBV4-1 to TRBJ2-3, with D unclear. Germline lookup yields CDR1 MGHRA and CDR2 YSYEKL. CDR3 size: 12 residues. The ends were cut back, 1 base at V and 6 bases at J, with 5 bases in the middle. The CDR3 DNA follows: TGCGCCAGCAGCCAAGTGCTGGATACGCAGTATTTT. Protein product: CASSQVLDTQYF.

The V call is TRBV6-5, the J call TRBJ2-1; TRBD1 might be the D (6 bases). Germline CDR1 and CDR2: MNHEY and SVGAGI. This CDR3 has 14 residues. V lost 4 bases and J lost 7, with 14 bases in between. CDR3 residues: CASSSTGLWNEQFF. The CDR3 DNA sequence: TGTGCCAGCAGTTCGACAGGCCTCTGGAATGAGCAGTTCTTC.

This clonotype showed up many times. The V gene is TRBV2, the J gene TRBJ2-3; D uncertain. The CDR3 spans 13 residues. Trimming removed 4 bases from V and 2 bases from J, with 7 bases in between. Per the germline V gene, CDR1 is SNHLY and CDR2 is FYNNEI. The CDR3 loop reads CASSGLYTDTQYF. In DNA form, the CDR3 reads TGTGCCAGCAGTGGACTGTACACAGATACGCAGTATTTT.

This clonotype was found many times. The genes are TRBV11-2 and TRBJ1-5; D possibly corresponds to TRBD1 (6 bases). V shed 4 bases and J shed 2 bases, with 18 bases lying between them. The CDR3 contains 17 residues. Germline CDR1 reads SGHAT; CDR2 reads FQNNGV. CDR3 bases: TGTGCCAGCAGCTCCGCCCCAGGGACATATGGCAATCAGCCCCAGCATTTT. Residues: CASSSAPGTYGNQPQHF.

This clonotype turned up a few times. This sequence joins TRBV7-9 and TRBJ2-3; no firm D call. Germline CDR1 is SEHNR and CDR2 is FQNEAQ (reference sequence). CDR3 length: 15 residues. With 0 bases removed from V and 6 bases from J, the gap between germline ends came to 13 bases. As DNA, the CDR3 is TGTGCCAGCAGCTTAGCTTTACGGAAAGGGGATACGCAGTATTTT. Encoded protein: CASSLALRKGDTQYF.

The chain is built from TRBV29-1 and TRBJ1-2; weak D call: TRBD1 (5 bases). The V gene's germline CDR1 is SQVTM and CDR2 ANQGSEA. The CDR3 totals 13 residues. The ends were cut back, 5 bases at V and 0 bases at J, with 10 bases in the middle. As DNA, the CDR3 is TGCAGCGTTCGGGGGGAGGCTAACTATGGCTACACCTTC. Protein sequence: CSVRGEANYGYTF.

This clonotype has ten or more counts. The chain uses TRBV5-1 and TRBJ2-5, with D unclear. The germline V and J ends were trimmed by 0 bases and 2 bases, with 8 bases remaining between them. In germline, CDR1 is SGHRS, CDR2 YFSETQ. CDR3 length: 14 amino acids. The CDR3 coding sequence is TGCGCCAGCAGCTTGGCCCCGACACAAGAGACCCAGTACTTC. This sequence encodes CASSLAPTQETQYF.

This chain uses TRBV12-5 with TRBJ2-2; 14 bases agree with TRBD2. With 4 bases clipped from V and 6 bases from J, the junction kept 13 bases outside the gene matches. In germline, CDR1 is LGHNT, CDR2 FRNRAP. The CDR3 is 19 amino acids. This CDR3 is CASGSTLGLAGVIPGELFF. CDR3 in DNA: TGTGCTAGTGGTTCAACCCTGGGACTAGCGGGAGTCATTCCCGGGGAGCTGTTTTTT.

This clonotype was counted at least ten times. The rearrangement joins TRBV20-1 to TRBJ1-2; maybe TRBD1 (6 bases). The CDR3 runs to 14 residues. Germline loops: CDR1 DFQATT, CDR2 SNEGSKA (reference sequence). The V and J ends lost 5 bases and 6 bases respectively, with 19 bases between them. The CDR3 DNA is TGCAGTGCTCGTAGGGGGGAGGGGATTGATGGCTACACCTTC. Amino acids: CSARRGEGIDGYTF.

V gene TRBV9 combines with J gene TRBJ2-2; 7 bases are a match to TRBD1. The ends lost 3 bases at V and 2 bases at J; junction bases unmatched: 4. From germline, CDR1 is SGDLS and CDR2 YYNGEE. CDR3 length equals 15 residues. CDR3 coding DNA: TGTGCCAGCAGCGACCGGGACAGTAACACCGGGGAGCTGTTTTTT. Amino acid sequence: CASSDRDSNTGELFF. The variable domain in full, completed from reference TRBV9 and TRBJ2-2, reads DSGVTQTPKHLITATGQRVTLRCSPRSGDLSVYWYQQSLDQGLQFLIQYYNGEERAKGNILERFSAQQFPDLHSELNLSSLELGDSALYFCASSDRDSNTGELFFGEGSRLTVL.

This sequence joins TRBV27 and TRBJ2-6, with D tentatively TRBD1 or TRBD2 (5 bases each). The ends were cut back, 5 bases at V and 0 bases at J, with 8 bases in the middle. The CDR3 spans 15 residues. Germline lookup yields CDR1 MNHEY and CDR2 SMNVEV (reference sequence). CDR3 residues: CASSRGVSGANVLTF. DNA of the CDR3: TGTGCCAGCAGTAGGGGAGTCTCTGGGGCCAACGTCCTGACTTTC.

The chain links TRBV5-1 to TRBJ1-1; 8 bases agree with TRBD1. There are 16 residues in the CDR3. V shed 2 bases, J shed 4 bases, and the junction held 10 bases outside the gene matches. The V gene's germline CDR1 is SGHRS and CDR2 YFSETQ. The CDR3 here is CASSFGGQAGSTEAFF. CDR3 DNA: TGCGCCAGCAGCTTTGGGGGACAGGCGGGCTCCACTGAAGCTTTCTTT. The full variable domain, completed using reference TRBV5-1 and TRBJ1-1, is KAGVTQTPRYLIKTRGQQVTLSCSPISGHRSVSWYQQTPGQGLQFLFEYFSETQRNKGNFPGRFSGRQFSNSRSEMNVSTLELGDSALYLCASSFGGQAGSTEAFFGQGTRLTVV.

J is TRBJ2-7 and V is TRBV27; 12 bases are a match to TRBD2. Trimming cost V 5 bases and J 2 bases; bases outside gene matches: 1. CDR1 is MNHEY and CDR2 is SMNVEV in the germline V gene (reference sequence). CDR3 size: 14 residues. The CDR3: CASSGLAGPYEQYF. In DNA, the CDR3 is TGTGCCAGCAGTGGACTAGCGGGACCCTACGAGCAGTACTTC.

This clonotype turned up a few times. The rearrangement joins TRBV4-1 to TRBJ2-1; 11 nucleotides match TRBD2. Trimming cost V 4 bases and J 0 bases; bases outside gene matches: 2. The CDR3 length is 16 residues. Germline lookup yields CDR1 MGHRA and CDR2 YSYEKL. The DNA of the CDR3 is TGCGCCAGCAGCCCGGGACTAGCGGCCTCCTACAATGAGCAGTTCTTC. Its protein is CASSPGLAASYNEQFF.

This chain links TRBV6-1 with TRBJ2-7; D perhaps matches TRBD2 (5 bases). Per germline, CDR1 MNHNS and CDR2 SASEGT. This CDR3 is built from 14 residues. Trimming cost V 2 bases and J 5 bases, with 13 bases left between them. Here the CDR3 reads CASSENRGDDEQYF. In nucleotides, the CDR3 is TGTGCCAGCAGTGAAAATCGGGGTGACGACGAGCAGTACTTC.

This clonotype was counted many times. This chain joins TRBV12-3 or TRBV12-4 and TRBJ1-4; D not certain. The CDR3 runs 13 residues. The V end was cut by 3 bases, the J end by 8 bases, with 10 bases between. The CDR3 loop reads CASSLNSGEKLFF. The CDR3 region has the DNA TGTGCCAGCAGTTTGAACTCGGGGGAAAAACTGTTTTTT.

This clonotype was counted only a few times. The chain has TRBV19 and TRBJ2-7; 8 positions agree with TRBD2. The germline CDR1 and CDR2 sequences are LNHDA and SQIVND (reference sequence). J was trimmed by 2 bases and V by 6 bases; bases with no gene match: 3. This CDR3 has 13 residues. CDR3 sequence: CASSFSGTYEQYF. In nucleotides, the CDR3 is TGTGCCAGTAGCTTTAGCGGGACCTACGAGCAGTACTTC.